These 7 T cell receptor beta chains originate from one sample sequenced in a study of metastatic and nonmetastatic thyroid tumors. All patients were untreated before thyroid surgery. TCRdb called clones again from the PCR reads with MiXCR. The sample gives some 36,000 clones, 17% of which show up once; roughly 6.2% is in the top ten. The sample consisted of blood. The receptors come from a male donor with papillary thyroid cancer or a benign thyroid nodule (not recorded which). Some clones in this sample may be carry-over from other donors' samples.

This clone has a count of ten or more. This may arise from a read error, as a much more abundant clone is one base away. The chain combines TRBV10-2 with TRBJ1-1; 9 bases agree with TRBD1. This CDR3 is built from 15 residues. V shed 0 bases, J shed 5 bases, and the junction held 4 bases outside the gene matches. The germline CDR1 and CDR2 sequences are WSHSY and SAAADI. The CDR3 reads CASSESGTGMTEAFF. The CDR3, as DNA: TGCGCCAGCAGTGAGTCCGGGACAGGGATGACTGAAGCTTTCTTT.

This clone turned up a few times. This chain connects TRBV6-1 to TRBJ2-5, with D maybe TRBD2 (6 bases). The length of the CDR3 is 15 residues. The germline V gene has CDR1 MNHNS and CDR2 SASEGT. Trimming shortened V by 2 bases and J by 8 bases, and 18 bases separated the two germline ends. The CDR3 DNA reads as TGTGCCAGCAGTGAACTCGCGGGGAGCCAATATACCCAGTACTTC. Its translation: CASSELAGSQYTQYF.

This clone is medium-sized (0.01 to 0.1%) by share. The chain recombines TRBV24-1 with TRBJ2-1; a possible D gene is TRBD2 (6 bases). Germline CDR1 KGHDR, CDR2 SFDVKD. The CDR3 has 15 amino acids. Trimming took 6 bases from V and 4 from J, leaving 15 bases between them. CDR3 in DNA: TGTGCCACCAGTTCAGGGACTGAGTCTTACAATGAGCAGTTCTTC. As protein: CATSSGTESYNEQFF.

This clone was observed at least ten times. The chain recombines TRBV13 with TRBJ1-2; 8 positions match TRBD1. From germline, CDR1 is PRHDT and CDR2 FYEKMQ (reference sequence). V trimming: 3 bases; J trimming: 6 bases; junction bases outside the gene matches: 3. The CDR3 contains 13 residues. In nucleotides, the CDR3 is TGTGCCAGCAGCTTCGCAGGGGGCAATGGCTACACCTTC. Protein product: CASSFAGGNGYTF.

By proportion, this clone is medium-sized (0.01 to 0.1%). The rearrangement joins TRBV2 to TRBJ2-7; 9 bases match TRBD2. V lost 8 bases to trimming and J lost 3 bases; unmatched junction nucleotides: 5. The CDR3 spans 13 residues. Per germline, CDR1 SNHLY and CDR2 FYNNEI. For the CDR3, the DNA is TGTGCCAGCCTTATAGCGGGAGACTACGAGCAGTACTTC. It codes for CASLIAGDYEQYF.

The sample holds many counts of this clone. The chain is built from TRBV4-2 and TRBJ1-5; 8 bases map to TRBD1. Germline CDR1 and CDR2: LGHNA and YNFKEQ. Germline trimming cut 0 bases from V and 7 bases from J; bases unmatched to any gene: 8. The CDR3 covers 16 residues. The DNA of the CDR3 is TGTGCCAGCAGCCAAGAAAGTACAGGGGGTCGCCAGCCCCAGCATTTT. Protein sequence: CASSQESTGGRQPQHF.

This clone was recorded at least ten times. The rearrangement links TRBV11-3 to TRBJ2-5; 12 nucleotides align to TRBD2. Germline-derived CDR1 and CDR2 are SGHNT and YENEEA. This CDR3 has 17 amino acids. V was clipped by 5 bases and J by 4 bases; unmatched bases: 11. The CDR3 spells CASSRLSTSGRRETQYF. The CDR3 DNA follows: TGTGCCAGCAGCCGCCTATCGACTAGCGGGAGACGAGAGACCCAGTACTTC.